This T cell receptor beta chain was identified in a study of shared clonotypes between healthy human individuals. Assay execution proceeded at the deep level. Assay: immunoSEQ multiplex PCR; the TCRdb copy retains only in-frame clones and omits some. The sample holds around 510,000 clones, approximately 95% seen once. The table lists this clone with a count of one. Per germline, CDR1 MDHEN and CDR2 SYDVKM. V was pared by 5 bases and J by 4 bases, with 15 bases between. The CDR3 spans 15 residues. This receptor was obtained from a woman in her thirties in good health. The J gene is TRBJ2-1, the V gene TRBV28, with D possibly being TRBD2 (5 bases). The specimen sequenced was naive CD4+ T cells sorted from blood. Subset here: CD45RA+ positively selected. The CDR3 region is CASSPPARGYNEQFF. The CDR3 DNA reads as TGTGCCAGCAGTCCGCCGGCGAGAGGGTACAATGAGCAGTTCTTC. Based on the CDR3 plus reference TRBV28 and TRBJ2-1, the full variable domain is DVKVTQSSRYLVKRTGEKVFLECVQDMDHENMFWYRQDPGLGLRLIYFSYDVKMKEKGDIPEGYSVSREKKERFSLILESASTNQTSMYLCASSPPARGYNEQFFGPGTRLTVL.